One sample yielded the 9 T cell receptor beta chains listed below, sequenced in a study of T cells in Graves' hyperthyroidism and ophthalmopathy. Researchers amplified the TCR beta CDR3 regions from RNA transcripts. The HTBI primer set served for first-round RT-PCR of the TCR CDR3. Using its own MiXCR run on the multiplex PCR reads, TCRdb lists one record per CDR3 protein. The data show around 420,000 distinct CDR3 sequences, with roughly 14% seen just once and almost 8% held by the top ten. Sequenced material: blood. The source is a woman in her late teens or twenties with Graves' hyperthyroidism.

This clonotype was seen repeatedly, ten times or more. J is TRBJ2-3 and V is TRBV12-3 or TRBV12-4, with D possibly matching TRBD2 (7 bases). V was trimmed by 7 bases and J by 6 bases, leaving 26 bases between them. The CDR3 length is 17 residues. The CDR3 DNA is TGTGCCAGCACCCTACGGGGGGCCGGGAGGACCTACGATACGCAGTATTTT. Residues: CASTLRGAGRTYDTQYF.

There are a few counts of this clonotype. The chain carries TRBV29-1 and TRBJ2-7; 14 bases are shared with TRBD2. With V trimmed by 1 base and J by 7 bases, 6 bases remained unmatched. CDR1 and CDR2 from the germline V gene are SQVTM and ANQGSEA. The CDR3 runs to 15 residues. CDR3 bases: TGCAGCGTTGAAGTTGGGACTAGCGGGAGAAGGGAGCAGTACTTC. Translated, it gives CSVEVGTSGRREQYF.

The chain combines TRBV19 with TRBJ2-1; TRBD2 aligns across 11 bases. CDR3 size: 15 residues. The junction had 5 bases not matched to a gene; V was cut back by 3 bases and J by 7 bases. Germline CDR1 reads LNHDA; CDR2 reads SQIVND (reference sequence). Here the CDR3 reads CASSISGRAGNEQFF. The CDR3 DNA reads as TGTGCCAGTAGTATTAGCGGGAGGGCCGGGAATGAGCAGTTCTTC.

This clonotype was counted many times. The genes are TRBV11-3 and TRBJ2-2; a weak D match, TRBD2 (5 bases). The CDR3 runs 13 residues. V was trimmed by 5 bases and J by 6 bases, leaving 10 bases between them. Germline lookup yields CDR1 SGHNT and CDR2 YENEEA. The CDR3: CASSPDLAGELFF. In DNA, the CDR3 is TGTGCCAGCAGCCCGGACTTGGCCGGGGAGCTGTTTTTT.

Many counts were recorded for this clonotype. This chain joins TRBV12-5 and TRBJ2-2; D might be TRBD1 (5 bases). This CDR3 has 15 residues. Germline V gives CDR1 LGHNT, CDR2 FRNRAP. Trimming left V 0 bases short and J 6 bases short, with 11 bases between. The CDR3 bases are TGTGCTAGTGGTTTGGTGGGGCCAGTAGCCGGGGAGCTGTTTTTT. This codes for CASGLVGPVAGELFF.

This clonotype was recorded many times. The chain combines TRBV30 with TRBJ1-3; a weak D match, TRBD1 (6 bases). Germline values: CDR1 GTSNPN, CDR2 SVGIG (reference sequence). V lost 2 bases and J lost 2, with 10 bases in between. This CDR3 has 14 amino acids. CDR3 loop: CAWSLGAAGNTIYF. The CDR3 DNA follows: TGTGCCTGGAGTCTGGGGGCTGCTGGAAACACCATATATTTT.

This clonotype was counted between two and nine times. CDR3 loop: CASSPRRDTGDSGANVLTF. CDR3 DNA sequence: TGTGCCAGCAGCCCAAGAAGGGATACAGGGGACTCTGGGGCCAACGTCCTGACTTTC. The chain carries TRBV4-2 and TRBJ2-6; TRBD1 matches at 7 bases. V trimming: 4 bases; J trimming: 0 bases; junction bases outside the gene matches: 12. The CDR3 is 19 residues long. The germline CDR1 and CDR2 sequences are LGHNA and YNFKEQ.

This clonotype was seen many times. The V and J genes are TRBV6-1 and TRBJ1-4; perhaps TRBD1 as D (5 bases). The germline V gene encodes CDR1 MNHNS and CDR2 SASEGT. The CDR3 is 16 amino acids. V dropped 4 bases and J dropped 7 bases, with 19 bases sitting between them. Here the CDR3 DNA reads TGTGCCAGCAGTGCCAAAGCGGGGGGGGGAGGTGAAAAACTGTTTTTT. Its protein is CASSAKAGGGGEKLFF.

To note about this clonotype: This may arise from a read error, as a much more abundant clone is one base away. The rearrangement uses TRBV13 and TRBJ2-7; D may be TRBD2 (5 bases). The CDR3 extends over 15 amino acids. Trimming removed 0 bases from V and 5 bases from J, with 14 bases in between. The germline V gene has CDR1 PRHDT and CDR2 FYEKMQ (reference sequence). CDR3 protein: CASSLGRRSINEQYF. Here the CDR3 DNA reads TGTGCCAGCAGCTTAGGACGGAGGAGTATAAACGAGCAGTACTTC.